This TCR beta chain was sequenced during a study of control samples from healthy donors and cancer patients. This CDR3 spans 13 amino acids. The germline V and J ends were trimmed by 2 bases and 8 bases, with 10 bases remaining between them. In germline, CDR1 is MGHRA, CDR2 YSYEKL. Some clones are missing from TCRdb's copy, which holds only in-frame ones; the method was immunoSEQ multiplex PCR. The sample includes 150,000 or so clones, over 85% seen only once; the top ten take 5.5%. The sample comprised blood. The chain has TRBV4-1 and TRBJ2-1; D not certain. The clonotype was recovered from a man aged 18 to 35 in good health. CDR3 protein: CASSQKLRDEQFF. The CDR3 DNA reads TGCGCCAGCAGCCAAAAACTTCGTGATGAGCAGTTCTTC.